This T cell receptor (beta chain) was profiled in a study of blood T cell repertoires in COVID-19. About the research overall: Samples of COVID-19 (acute and convalescent) were obtained from the United States, Italy and Spain. PBMCs, B-cell-depleted T cells, or T cells were the source of the cDNA or gDNA that made up the material.

Source study methods: Estimates of nucleated cell counts were drawn from the amplification of reference gene primers. Produced via immunoSEQ multiplex PCR; TCRdb's table is partial and in-frame only. Clonal size and the V and J genes are those of that table, whereas D and trimming came from the DNA. Among about 210,000 clones, more than 70% were seen once, and the ten largest hold 2.5% to 3.5%. This CDR3 spans 16 amino acids. Germline V lookup: CDR1 SGHRS, CDR2 YFSETQ. The trim removed 4 bases at V and 0 bases at J, leaving 6 bases unmatched. The rearrangement joins TRBV5-1 to TRBJ1-4; 7 nucleotides match TRBD1. The source is a man over 45 with active or convalescent COVID-19. Sequencing was done on a sample of peripheral blood. The CDR3 region has the DNA TGCGCCAGCAGCAACACGGGACAGACAACTAATGAAAAACTGTTTTTT. This sequence encodes CASSNTGQTTNEKLFF.